This T cell receptor beta chain was identified during a study of PD-L1 blockade in urothelial cancer (TCRdb year 2017). In the study overall: Therapy was started at some point between 2012 and 2014 for all patients, and atezolizumab 1,200 mg was administered intravenously every 3 weeks. Durable clinical benefit meant progression-free survival longer than 6 months, and TCR features were also tested against progression-free and overall survival. Blood samples yielded a median of approximately 150,000 T cells and more than 80,000 unique TCRs, with median clonality 0.080. Blood samples were analyzed 3 weeks after the start of treatment (second dose) and 6 weeks after the start of treatment. Whole exome sequencing and RNA sequencing of pretreatment tumors were performed alongside TCR sequencing in the same patients. Patients had an ECOG performance status of 0 or 1 and had received between 0 and 3 prior chemotherapy regimens. About 90% of the roughly 29 patients were identified as males with urothelial cancer of bladder origin, and a prior smoking history was reported by 18 of 29 patients. Several patients achieved durable clinical benefit and roughly 20 did not. The study, an exploratory multi-omic analysis, examined somatic, immune and clinical correlates of response to PD-L1 blockade with atezolizumab in urothelial cancer. TCR sequencing covered pretreatment tumor samples and matched, serially collected peripheral blood taken before and after atezolizumab treatment. Pretreatment blood TCR-seq was available for twenty-nine patients, at least one posttreatment blood collection was obtained for approximately 24 patients, and tumor TCR-seq was available for approximately 24 patients.

A remark on this clone: Its specific antigen is unknown. No base quality values were provided; no much bigger clone lies one nucleotide off.

The intended sense of this specimen's time point label: peripheral blood 6 weeks after treatment start. A total of roughly 30 patients with locally advanced or metastatic urothelial carcinoma, treated at Memorial Sloan Kettering on a trial protocol, made up the cohort. Peripheral blood mononuclear cells were collected pretreatment and during treatment, with between 1 and 8 total time points obtained per patient. The Qiagen DNeasy Blood extraction kit was used to purify genomic DNA from total PBMCs and tumor samples. PBMCs were collected pretreatment and during treatment, and were isolated and stored as previously described. Beyond this particular receptor, the publication reports: Because the sample size was small (n ≈ 31) and many exploratory analyses were performed, the results are intended to be hypothesis-generating. At 3 weeks after the start of treatment, tumor-associated TCR clones in peripheral blood had expanded more in patients with durable benefit (n of about 22, p = 0.022). A pretreatment peripheral blood TCR clonality below the median was linked to improved progression-free and overall survival.

To estimate absolute template abundance from read counts, synthetic TCR analog templates were spiked into each PCR. Using the immunoSEQ assay, TCRbeta CDR3 regions were amplified from genomic DNA with bias-controlled V and J gene primers. Rearranged TCRbeta segments were sequenced at approximately 20X coverage. The authors' analysis ran thus. Sequencing errors were corrected by clustering and CDR3s were annotated against IMGT to assign V, D and J genes. Out-of-frame and stop-codon sequences were excluded, and only productive TCRbeta rearrangements were used in downstream analyses. Clonality was calculated as one minus the Shannon entropy normalized by the log of the number of unique productive sequences. Fisher's exact test with Benjamini-Hochberg correction, using a cutoff of adjusted p below 0.01, was how clones that differed between time points or between blood and tumor were identified. Here the immuneACCESS table is served through TCRdb, limited to in-frame sequences with V and J called. Missing clones are a known gap in these copies; in checked studies unresolved V genes cover under half, and the rest lacks a known reason. V and J calls and clone size come straight from that table; D and trimming were deduced from the DNA. For this sample the table gives about 130,000 clones, of which roughly 83% were detected only once. The ten biggest clones cover roughly 2.4% of the sample.

The CDR3 runs 15 residues from the cysteine to the phenylalanine. This entry keeps only the CDR3 DNA: 45 bases, framed from base 1. V is pared back by 3 bases and J by 4 bases, with 15 bases lying between the germline termini. Looking up the germline V gene yields CDR1 SGHVS and CDR2 FQNEAQ. The sample was PBMCs, taken around atezolizumab (anti-PD-L1) treatment. The sequence was obtained from a man in his forties or fifties with urothelial cancer. The V gene is TRBV7-8 and the J gene is TRBJ1-1, and the D gene may be TRBD1, 6 bases matching. The CDR3 reads as follows: CASSLGRGGVTEAFF. The bases read TGTGCCAGCAGCTTGGGGAGGGGGGGAGTCACTGAAGCTTTCTTT.